The rows below give T cell receptor beta chains drawn from one sample of a study of a mutant IDH1 vaccine in newly diagnosed glioma. Their antigen targets remain unknown. Produced via immunoSEQ multiplex PCR; TCRdb's table is partial and in-frame only. This sample carries 60,000 or so clones, 90% of them seen once, and the ten largest clones take roughly 5%. Here the sequenced sample was PBMCs, taken from a glioma patient whose treatment included an IDH1 peptide vaccine. The receptor source for this set is a woman in her thirties or forties with glioma. Both conserved end residues are part of each CDR3. Each record gives: V gene, J gene, D gene, clone size, CDR3 protein, CDR3 DNA. A D gene is named only where the DNA matches it firmly. Rows give clone size only sometimes, using once, few, many, or a class for an expanded clone.

v_gene: TRBV6-5
j_gene: TRBJ1-5
d_gene: -
abundance: -
CDR3aa: CASSPGSRGNQPQHF
CDR3nt: TGTGCCAGCAGTCCCGGCTCGAGGGGCAATCAGCCCCAGCATTTT

v_gene: TRBV13
j_gene: TRBJ1-1
d_gene: -
abundance: -
CDR3aa: CASSLDPYKNTEAFF
CDR3nt: TGTGCCAGCAGCTTAGACCCCTACAAGAACACTGAAGCTTTCTTT

v_gene: TRBV4-1
j_gene: TRBJ1-1
d_gene: -
abundance: -
CDR3aa: CASSQDLRGNTEAFF
CDR3nt: TGCGCCAGCAGCCAAGATCTACGAGGGAACACTGAAGCTTTCTTT

v_gene: TRBV6-1
j_gene: TRBJ1-1
d_gene: -
abundance: -
CDR3aa: CASSEWAGNTEAFF
CDR3nt: TGTGCCAGCAGTGAATGGGCAGGGAACACTGAAGCTTTCTTT

v_gene: TRBV9
j_gene: TRBJ2-1
d_gene: -
abundance: -
CDR3aa: CASSVATGERTRGREQFF
CDR3nt: TGTGCCAGCAGCGTAGCTACCGGGGAAAGGACTCGGGGGCGGGAGCAGTTCTTC

v_gene: TRBV4-2
j_gene: TRBJ1-1
d_gene: -
abundance: -
CDR3aa: CASSQGGRSTEAFF
CDR3nt: TGTGCCAGCAGCCAAGGGGGGCGTAGCACTGAAGCTTTCTTT

v_gene: TRBV6-1
j_gene: TRBJ1-2
d_gene: -
abundance: -
CDR3aa: CASSVGGYTF
CDR3nt: TGTGCCAGCAGTGTTGGGGGCTACACCTTC

v_gene: TRBV28
j_gene: TRBJ2-1
d_gene: -
abundance: few
CDR3aa: CASSFRRDNEQFF
CDR3nt: TGTGCCAGCAGTTTCAGACGGGATAATGAGCAGTTCTTC

v_gene: TRBV19
j_gene: TRBJ2-2
d_gene: TRBD2
abundance: -
CDR3aa: CASSRWLAGVTGELFF
CDR3nt: TGTGCCAGTAGTAGGTGGCTAGCGGGAGTTACCGGGGAGCTGTTTTTT

v_gene: TRBV4-1
j_gene: TRBJ2-5
d_gene: -
abundance: -
CDR3aa: CASSQGSADQETQYF
CDR3nt: TGCGCCAGCAGCCAAGGGTCTGCGGATCAAGAGACCCAGTACTTC

v_gene: TRBV7-8
j_gene: TRBJ2-7
d_gene: TRBD1
abundance: -
CDR3aa: CASSPGQGGEQYF
CDR3nt: TGTGCCAGCAGCCCGGGACAGGGGGGCGAGCAGTACTTC

v_gene: TRBV27
j_gene: TRBJ1-5
d_gene: -
abundance: -
CDR3aa: CASSLEAGDQPQHF
CDR3nt: TGTGCCAGCAGTTTAGAGGCAGGGGACCAGCCCCAGCATTTT

v_gene: TRBV7-9
j_gene: TRBJ2-7
d_gene: TRBD1
abundance: -
CDR3aa: CASSLAQGATYEQYF
CDR3nt: TGTGCCAGCAGCTTAGCACAGGGGGCCACCTACGAGCAGTACTTC

v_gene: TRBV29-1
j_gene: TRBJ2-7
d_gene: TRBD2
abundance: -
CDR3aa: CSARTSGRTYF
CDR3nt: TGCAGCGCCCGGACTAGCGGGAGGACGTACTTC

v_gene: TRBV5-1
j_gene: TRBJ2-7
d_gene: -
abundance: -
CDR3aa: CASSLGSGAYEQYF
CDR3nt: TGCGCCAGCAGCTTGGGGAGCGGAGCCTACGAGCAGTACTTC

v_gene: TRBV5-6
j_gene: TRBJ2-5
d_gene: -
abundance: -
CDR3aa: CASTAGQQETQYF
CDR3nt: TGTGCCAGCACCGCGGGACAGCAAGAGACCCAGTACTTC

v_gene: TRBV5-1
j_gene: TRBJ1-2
d_gene: -
abundance: once
CDR3aa: CASSPVGPVEEKGYTF
CDR3nt: TGCGCCAGCAGCCCAGTGGGCCCTGTAGAGGAGAAAGGCTACACCTTC

v_gene: TRBV29-1
j_gene: TRBJ1-1
d_gene: -
abundance: -
CDR3aa: CSVDRGDTEAFF
CDR3nt: TGCAGCGTTGACAGGGGCGACACTGAAGCTTTCTTT

v_gene: TRBV7-9
j_gene: TRBJ2-7
d_gene: -
abundance: -
CDR3aa: CASSFSRDISYEQYF
CDR3nt: TGTGCCAGCAGCTTCTCCCGGGACATCTCCTACGAGCAGTACTTC

v_gene: TRBV20-1
j_gene: TRBJ2-1
d_gene: -
abundance: -
CDR3aa: CSAISDTEQFF
CDR3nt: TGCAGTGCTATCTCGGATACTGAGCAGTTCTTC

v_gene: TRBV19
j_gene: TRBJ1-5
d_gene: TRBD1
abundance: -
CDR3aa: CASSGTAYNQPQHF
CDR3nt: TGTGCCAGTAGCGGGACAGCCTACAATCAGCCCCAGCATTTT

v_gene: TRBV7-9
j_gene: TRBJ1-5
d_gene: -
abundance: -
CDR3aa: CASNQGGVQPQHF
CDR3nt: TGTGCCAGCAACCAGGGAGGGGTGCAGCCCCAGCATTTT

v_gene: TRBV18
j_gene: TRBJ2-7
d_gene: TRBD1
abundance: -
CDR3aa: CASSQGQAVEQYF
CDR3nt: TGTGCCAGCTCGCAGGGACAGGCGGTAGAGCAGTACTTC

v_gene: TRBV9
j_gene: TRBJ2-5
d_gene: TRBD1
abundance: -
CDR3aa: CASSGSGQGPLETQYF
CDR3nt: TGTGCCAGCAGCGGTTCGGGACAGGGCCCTCTGGAGACCCAGTACTTC

v_gene: TRBV2
j_gene: TRBJ1-1
d_gene: -
abundance: -
CDR3aa: CASSEAGWGTEAFF
CDR3nt: TGTGCCAGCAGTGAAGCCGGTTGGGGCACTGAAGCTTTCTTT

v_gene: TRBV18
j_gene: TRBJ2-2
d_gene: TRBD1
abundance: few
CDR3aa: CASSQGQTTGELFF
CDR3nt: TGTGCCAGCTCACAGGGACAGACTACCGGGGAGCTGTTTTTT

v_gene: TRBV30
j_gene: TRBJ2-5
d_gene: -
abundance: -
CDR3aa: CAWTDTAQETQYF
CDR3nt: TGTGCCTGGACCGACACAGCACAAGAGACCCAGTACTTC

v_gene: TRBV19
j_gene: TRBJ1-1
d_gene: -
abundance: -
CDR3aa: CASSLAGPREAFF
CDR3nt: TGTGCCAGTAGTCTAGCCGGGCCCCGGGAAGCTTTCTTT

v_gene: TRBV28
j_gene: TRBJ1-2
d_gene: -
abundance: -
CDR3aa: CASSFSDNYGYTF
CDR3nt: TGTGCCAGCAGTTTCTCGGATAACTATGGCTACACCTTC

v_gene: TRBV4-1
j_gene: TRBJ1-2
d_gene: -
abundance: -
CDR3aa: CASSQEQVNYGYTF
CDR3nt: TGCGCCAGCAGCCAAGAACAGGTAAACTATGGCTACACCTTC

v_gene: TRBV11-3
j_gene: TRBJ2-5
d_gene: TRBD2
abundance: -
CDR3aa: CASSLSSGGTQYF
CDR3nt: TGTGCCAGCAGCTTATCTAGCGGGGGAACCCAGTACTTC

v_gene: TRBV10-3
j_gene: TRBJ1-5
d_gene: -
abundance: -
CDR3aa: CAISAAGPNQPQHF
CDR3nt: TGTGCCATCAGTGCGGCGGGCCCTAATCAGCCCCAGCATTTT

v_gene: TRBV19
j_gene: TRBJ1-3
d_gene: -
abundance: -
CDR3aa: CASTPMRDTSGNTIYF
CDR3nt: TGTGCCAGTACTCCGATGCGGGATACTTCTGGAAACACCATATATTTT

v_gene: TRBV4-1
j_gene: TRBJ1-3
d_gene: -
abundance: -
CDR3aa: CASSQDPAVFSGNTIYF
CDR3nt: TGCGCCAGCAGCCAAGACCCGGCTGTTTTCTCTGGAAACACCATATATTTT

v_gene: TRBV10-1
j_gene: TRBJ2-2
d_gene: -
abundance: -
CDR3aa: CASSETGHTGELFF
CDR3nt: TGCGCCAGCAGTGAAACAGGGCATACCGGGGAGCTGTTTTTT

v_gene: TRBV5-5
j_gene: TRBJ2-7
d_gene: -
abundance: -
CDR3aa: CASSLGGVLSSYEQYF
CDR3nt: TGTGCCAGCAGCTTGGGGGGGGTTCTTAGCTCCTACGAGCAGTACTTC

v_gene: TRBV4-1
j_gene: TRBJ1-4
d_gene: -
abundance: -
CDR3aa: CASSRRGESNEKLFF
CDR3nt: TGCGCCAGCAGTAGAAGAGGGGAGTCTAATGAAAAACTGTTTTTT

v_gene: TRBV5-1
j_gene: TRBJ1-2
d_gene: -
abundance: -
CDR3aa: CASSFGLNTYGYTF
CDR3nt: TGCGCCAGCAGCTTCGGGCTTAATACCTATGGCTACACCTTC

v_gene: TRBV4-1
j_gene: TRBJ2-1
d_gene: -
abundance: -
CDR3aa: CASSQAGLEREQFF
CDR3nt: TGCGCCAGCAGCCAAGCGGGTTTAGAACGCGAGCAGTTCTTC

v_gene: TRBV25-1
j_gene: TRBJ1-3
d_gene: -
abundance: -
CDR3aa: CASSESRPDSGNTIYF
CDR3nt: TGTGCCAGCAGTGAGAGCAGGCCAGACTCTGGAAACACCATATATTTT

v_gene: TRBV18
j_gene: TRBJ1-5
d_gene: TRBD1
abundance: -
CDR3aa: CASSPSGTGQQPQHF
CDR3nt: TGTGCCAGCTCACCTTCCGGGACAGGGCAACAGCCCCAGCATTTT

v_gene: TRBV23-1
j_gene: TRBJ2-7
d_gene: TRBD1
abundance: -
CDR3aa: CASSQSGQLSSYEQYF
CDR3nt: TGCGCCAGCAGTCAATCGGGACAGCTGAGCTCCTACGAGCAGTACTTC

v_gene: TRBV6-1
j_gene: TRBJ2-1
d_gene: -
abundance: -
CDR3aa: CASKVERMAEQFF
CDR3nt: TGTGCCAGCAAGGTGGAACGGATGGCTGAGCAGTTCTTC

v_gene: TRBV5-6
j_gene: TRBJ1-4
d_gene: TRBD1
abundance: -
CDR3aa: CASSRDSSSLFF
CDR3nt: TGTGCCAGCAGCCGGGACAGTTCATCACTGTTTTTT

v_gene: TRBV10-2
j_gene: TRBJ1-5
d_gene: TRBD1
abundance: -
CDR3aa: CASSGQGQWQPQHF
CDR3nt: TGCGCCAGCTCGGGACAGGGGCAGTGGCAGCCCCAGCATTTT

v_gene: TRBV11-1
j_gene: TRBJ1-1
d_gene: -
abundance: -
CDR3aa: CASSLNWQEEAFF
CDR3nt: TGTGCCAGCAGCTTAAATTGGCAGGAAGAAGCTTTCTTT

v_gene: TRBV5-6
j_gene: TRBJ2-7
d_gene: TRBD1
abundance: -
CDR3aa: CASSFQGAHEQYF
CDR3nt: TGTGCCAGCAGCTTTCAGGGGGCCCACGAGCAGTACTTC

v_gene: TRBV5-1
j_gene: TRBJ1-1
d_gene: TRBD1
abundance: -
CDR3aa: CASSFQDRGLVNTEAFF
CDR3nt: TGCGCCAGCAGCTTCCAGGACAGGGGCCTAGTGAACACTGAAGCTTTCTTT

v_gene: TRBV7-2
j_gene: TRBJ2-7
d_gene: -
abundance: -
CDR3aa: CASSLEMSNAQPYEQYF
CDR3nt: TGTGCCAGCAGCTTAGAAATGTCGAACGCACAACCCTACGAGCAGTACTTC

v_gene: TRBV6-1
j_gene: TRBJ2-7
d_gene: -
abundance: -
CDR3aa: CASTLLYEQYF
CDR3nt: TGTGCCAGCACCCTCCTTTACGAGCAGTACTTC

v_gene: TRBV30
j_gene: TRBJ2-2
d_gene: -
abundance: -
CDR3aa: CAWSVGDTGELFF
CDR3nt: TGTGCCTGGAGTGTGGGGGACACCGGGGAGCTGTTTTTT